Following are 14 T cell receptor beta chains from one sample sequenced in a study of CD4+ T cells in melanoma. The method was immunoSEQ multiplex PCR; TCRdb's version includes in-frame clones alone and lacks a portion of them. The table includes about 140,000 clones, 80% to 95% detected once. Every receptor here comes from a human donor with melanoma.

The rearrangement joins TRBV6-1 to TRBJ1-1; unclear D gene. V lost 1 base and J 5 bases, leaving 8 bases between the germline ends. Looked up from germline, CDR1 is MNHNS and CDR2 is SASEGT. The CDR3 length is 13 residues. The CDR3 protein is CASSEVQETEAFF. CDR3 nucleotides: TGTGCCAGCAGTGAAGTCCAGGAGACTGAAGCTTTCTTT.

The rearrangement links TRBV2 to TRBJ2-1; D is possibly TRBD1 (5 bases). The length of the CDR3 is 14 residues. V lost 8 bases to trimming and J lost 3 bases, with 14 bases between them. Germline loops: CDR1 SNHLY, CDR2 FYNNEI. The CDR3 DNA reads TGTGCCAGCTACCTGGGGCTCGGCTACAATGAGCAGTTCTTC. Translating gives CASYLGLGYNEQFF.

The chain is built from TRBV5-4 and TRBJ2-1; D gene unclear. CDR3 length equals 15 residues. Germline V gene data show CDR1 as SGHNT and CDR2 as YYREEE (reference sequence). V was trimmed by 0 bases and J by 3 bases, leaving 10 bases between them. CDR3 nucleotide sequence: TGTGCCAGCAGCTTGGGTGGGGTTGTCTACAATGAGCAGTTCTTC. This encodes CASSLGGVVYNEQFF.

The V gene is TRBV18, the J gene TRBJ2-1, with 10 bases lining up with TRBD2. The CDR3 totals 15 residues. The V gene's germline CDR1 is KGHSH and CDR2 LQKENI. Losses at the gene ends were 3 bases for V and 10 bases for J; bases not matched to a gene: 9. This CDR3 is CASSPASGGPGEQFF. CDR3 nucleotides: TGTGCCAGCTCACCGGCTAGCGGGGGCCCGGGGGAGCAGTTCTTC.

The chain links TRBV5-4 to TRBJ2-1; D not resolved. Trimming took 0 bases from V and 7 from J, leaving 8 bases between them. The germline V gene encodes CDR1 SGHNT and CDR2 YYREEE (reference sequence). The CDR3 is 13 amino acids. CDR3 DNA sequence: TGTGCCAGCAGCTTGGTGCGTGCGAATGAGCAGTTCTTC. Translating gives CASSLVRANEQFF.

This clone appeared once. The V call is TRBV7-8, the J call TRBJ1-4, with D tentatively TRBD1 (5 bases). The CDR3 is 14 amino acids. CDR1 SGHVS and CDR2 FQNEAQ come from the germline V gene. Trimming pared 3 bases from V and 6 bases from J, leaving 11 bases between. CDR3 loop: CASSFFDRHEKLFF. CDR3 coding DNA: TGTGCCAGCAGCTTTTTCGACAGACATGAAAAACTGTTTTTT.

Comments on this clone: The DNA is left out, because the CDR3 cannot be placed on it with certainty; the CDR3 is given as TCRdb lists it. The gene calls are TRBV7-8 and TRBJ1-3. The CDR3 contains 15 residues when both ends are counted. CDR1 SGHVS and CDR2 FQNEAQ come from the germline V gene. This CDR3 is CASSLVWGSGNTVYF.

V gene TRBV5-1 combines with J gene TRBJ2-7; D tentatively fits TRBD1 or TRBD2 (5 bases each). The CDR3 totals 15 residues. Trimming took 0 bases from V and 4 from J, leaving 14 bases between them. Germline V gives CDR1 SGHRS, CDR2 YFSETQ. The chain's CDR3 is CASSLGTRGDYEQYF. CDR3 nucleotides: TGCGCCAGCAGCTTGGGAACTCGAGGGGATTACGAGCAGTACTTC.

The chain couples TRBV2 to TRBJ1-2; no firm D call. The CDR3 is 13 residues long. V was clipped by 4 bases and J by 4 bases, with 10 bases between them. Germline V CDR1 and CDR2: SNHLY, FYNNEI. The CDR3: CASSAGAAYGYTF. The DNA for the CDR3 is TGTGCCAGCAGTGCGGGAGCCGCCTATGGCTACACCTTC.

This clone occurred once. CDR3 sequence reads: CASSEHRQPQHF. CDR3 bases: TGTGCCAGCAGTGAACACAGGCAGCCCCAGCATTTT. The chain has TRBV6-1 and TRBJ1-5; weak D call: TRBD1 (5 bases). The germline CDR1 and CDR2 sequences are MNHNS and SASEGT. Trimming shortened V by 2 bases and J by 7 bases, and 6 bases separated the two germline ends. CDR3 size: 12 residues.

This CDR3 reads CASSPRHGTGAYEQYF. In DNA, the CDR3 is TGTGCCAGCAGTCCACGGCACGGGACAGGGGCCTACGAGCAGTACTTC. The genes are TRBV2 and TRBJ2-7, with 10 nucleotides matching TRBD1. Germline V CDR1 and CDR2: SNHLY, FYNNEI. V shed 5 bases and J 2 bases; nucleotides not matched to a gene: 9. The CDR3 is 16 residues long.

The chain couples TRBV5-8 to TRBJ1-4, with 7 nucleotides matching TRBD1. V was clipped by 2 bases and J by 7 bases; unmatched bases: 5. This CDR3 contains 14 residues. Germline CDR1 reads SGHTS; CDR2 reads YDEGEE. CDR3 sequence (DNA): TGTGCCAGCAGCTTTGACAGGGAGGCTGAAAAACTGTTTTTT. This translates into CASSFDREAEKLFF. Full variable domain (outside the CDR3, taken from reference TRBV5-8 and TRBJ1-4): EAGVTQSPTHLIKTRGQQATLRCSPISGHTSVYWYQQALGLGLQFLLWYDEGEERNRGNFPPRFSGRQFPNYSSELNVNALELEDSALYLCASSFDREAEKLFFGSGTQLSVL.

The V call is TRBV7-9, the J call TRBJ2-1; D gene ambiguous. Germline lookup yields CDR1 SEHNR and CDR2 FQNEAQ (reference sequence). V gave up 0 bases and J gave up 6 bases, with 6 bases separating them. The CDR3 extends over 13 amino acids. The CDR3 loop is CASSLAWRNEQFF. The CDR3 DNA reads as TGTGCCAGCAGCTTAGCTTGGCGCAATGAGCAGTTCTTC. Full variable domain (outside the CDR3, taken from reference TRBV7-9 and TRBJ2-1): DTGVSQNPRHKITKRGQNVTFRCDPISEHNRLYWYRQTLGQGPEFLTYFQNEAQLEKSRLLSDRFSAERPKGSFSTLEIQRTEQGDSAMYLCASSLAWRNEQFFGPGTRLTVL.

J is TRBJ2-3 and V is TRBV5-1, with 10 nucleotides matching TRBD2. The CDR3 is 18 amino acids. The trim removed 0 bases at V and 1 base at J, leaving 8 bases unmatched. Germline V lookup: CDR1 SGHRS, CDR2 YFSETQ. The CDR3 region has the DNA TGCGCCAGCAGCTTGGCCGTAGCGGGGGGTCTTGGCACAGATACGCAGTATTTT. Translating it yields CASSLAVAGGLGTDTQYF.